The T cell receptor (beta chain) under discussion was sequenced for a study of OX40 agonist ivuxolimab in advanced cancers. Only in-frame clones appear in the TCRdb table, and some are missing; sequencing was by immunoSEQ multiplex PCR. Seen here are fewer than 80,000 clones, approximately 89% observed once, and the top ten hold about 12%. Comment on this clone: At the DNA level, this CDR3 is encoded by other sequences in the same sample as well.

Between the trimmed V and J ends, which lost 3 bases and 8 bases, there was a span of 13 bases. The V gene's germline CDR1 is MNHEY and CDR2 SMNVEV (reference sequence). The CDR3 is made up of 13 amino acids. The sample in question was CD4+ or CD8+ T cells sorted from blood, obtained in a trial of the OX40 agonist ivuxolimab. The sequence derives from an adult with an advanced solid tumor such as melanoma, head and neck, liver or kidney cancer. The chain carries TRBV27 and TRBJ1-2, with D hard to call. CDR3 coding DNA: TGTGCCAGCAGTTTCGGGCTATCGGGGGGCTACACCTTC. It is translated as CASSFGLSGGYTF.